This T cell receptor (beta chain) was captured in a study of blood T cell repertoires in COVID-19. About the research overall: PBMCs, B-cell-depleted T cells, or T cells were the source of the cDNA or gDNA that made up the material.

Data came from immunoSEQ multiplex PCR; TCRdb stores just in-frame clones and leaves some out. Altogether 300,000 to 500,000 clones are present, approximately 90% being singletons, with the ten largest covering 0.95% to 1%. A single count supports this clone. Germline CDR1 is MNHEY and CDR2 is SMNVEV (reference sequence). The CDR3 is 14 residues long. Deletions cut 5 bases from V and 7 bases from J, with 14 bases between. The sample was PBMCs or T cells enriched from blood (not recorded which). The source of this sequence is a woman in her thirties with acute COVID-19. The V gene is TRBV27, the J gene TRBJ2-2; D may be TRBD1 (5 bases). Written as DNA, the CDR3 is TGTGCCAGCAGTCCATCTCAGGGCTTCGGGGAGCTGTTTTTT. Translated: CASSPSQGFGELFF.